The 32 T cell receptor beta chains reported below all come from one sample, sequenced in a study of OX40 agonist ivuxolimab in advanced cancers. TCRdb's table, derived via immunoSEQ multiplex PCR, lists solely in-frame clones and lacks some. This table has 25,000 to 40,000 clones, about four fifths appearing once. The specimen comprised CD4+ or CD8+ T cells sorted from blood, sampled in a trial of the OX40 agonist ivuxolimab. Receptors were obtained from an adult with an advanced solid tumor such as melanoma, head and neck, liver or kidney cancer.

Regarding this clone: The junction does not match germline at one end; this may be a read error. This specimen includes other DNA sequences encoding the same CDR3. The CDR3 loop is CASSPRATGGVTDTQYF. The CDR3 region has the DNA TGCGCCAGTAGCCCTCGGGCGACAGGGGGGGTCACAGATACGCAGTATTTT. This rearrangement joins TRBV4-1 to TRBJ2-3, with 9 bases that match TRBD1. CDR1 is MGHRA, CDR2 YSYEKL, per germline. CDR3 size: 17 residues.

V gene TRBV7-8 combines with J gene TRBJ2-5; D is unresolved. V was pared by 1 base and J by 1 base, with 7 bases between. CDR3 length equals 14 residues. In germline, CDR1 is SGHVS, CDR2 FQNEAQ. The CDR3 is CASSLGLIQETQYF. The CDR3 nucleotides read TGTGCCAGCAGCTTAGGACTGATCCAAGAGACCCAGTACTTC.

CDR3 sequence: CASSGTLGKTYNEQFF. CDR3 DNA sequence: TGCGCCAGCAGCGGAACCCTCGGGAAGACCTACAATGAGCAGTTCTTC. The genes are TRBV5-1 and TRBJ2-1, with D possibly matching TRBD2 (5 bases). Trimming shortened V by 4 bases and J by 2 bases, and 16 bases separated the two germline ends. Germline V CDR1 and CDR2: SGHRS, YFSETQ. This CDR3 contains 16 residues.

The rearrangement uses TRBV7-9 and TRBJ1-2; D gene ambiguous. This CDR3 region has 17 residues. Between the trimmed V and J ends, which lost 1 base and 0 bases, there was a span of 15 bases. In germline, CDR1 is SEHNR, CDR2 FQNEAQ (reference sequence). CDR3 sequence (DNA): TGTGCCAGCAGCTTAGGCGGCCAGGTCCTAGCTAACTATGGCTACACCTTC. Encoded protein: CASSLGGQVLANYGYTF.

The CDR3, as DNA: TGCGCCAGCAGCCTAGGGGTTGAAGCTTTCTTT. It yields the protein CASSLGVEAFF. J is TRBJ1-1 and V is TRBV4-3, with a possible D match to TRBD1 (5 bases). There are 11 residues in the CDR3. Between the trimmed V and J ends, which lost 4 bases and 7 bases, there was a span of 7 bases. Germline V gene sequence: CDR1 LGHNA, CDR2 YSLEER.

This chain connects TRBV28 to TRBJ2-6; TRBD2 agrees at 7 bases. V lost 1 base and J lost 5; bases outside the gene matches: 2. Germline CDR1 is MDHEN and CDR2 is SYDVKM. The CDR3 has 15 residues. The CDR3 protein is CASSLSGGWANVLTF. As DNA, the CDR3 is TGTGCCAGCAGTTTATCGGGAGGCTGGGCCAACGTCCTGACTTTC.

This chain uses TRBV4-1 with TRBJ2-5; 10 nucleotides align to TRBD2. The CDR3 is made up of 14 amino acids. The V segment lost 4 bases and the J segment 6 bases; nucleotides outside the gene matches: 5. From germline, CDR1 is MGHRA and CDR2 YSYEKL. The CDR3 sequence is CASSPQRGGKTQYF. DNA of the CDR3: TGCGCCAGCAGCCCCCAGCGGGGGGGAAAGACCCAGTACTTC.

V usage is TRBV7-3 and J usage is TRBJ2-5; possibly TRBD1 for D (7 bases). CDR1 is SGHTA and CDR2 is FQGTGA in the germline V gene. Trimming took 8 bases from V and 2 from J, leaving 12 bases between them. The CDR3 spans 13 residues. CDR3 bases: TGTGCCAGCGGGCAGGGGGGTCAAGAGACCCAGTACTTC. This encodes CASGQGGQETQYF.

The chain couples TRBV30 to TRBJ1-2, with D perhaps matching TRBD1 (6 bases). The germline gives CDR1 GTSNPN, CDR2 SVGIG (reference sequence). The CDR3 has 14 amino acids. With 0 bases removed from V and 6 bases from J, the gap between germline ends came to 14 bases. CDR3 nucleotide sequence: TGTGCCTGGAGTGTGGTAGGGGGGTGGAATGGCTACACCTTC. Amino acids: CAWSVVGGWNGYTF.

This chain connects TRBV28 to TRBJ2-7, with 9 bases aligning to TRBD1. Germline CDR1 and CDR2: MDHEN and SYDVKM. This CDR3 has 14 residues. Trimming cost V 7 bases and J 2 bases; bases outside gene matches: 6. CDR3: CASTPGQGAYEQYF. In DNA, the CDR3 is TGTGCCAGCACCCCGGGACAGGGAGCCTACGAGCAGTACTTC.

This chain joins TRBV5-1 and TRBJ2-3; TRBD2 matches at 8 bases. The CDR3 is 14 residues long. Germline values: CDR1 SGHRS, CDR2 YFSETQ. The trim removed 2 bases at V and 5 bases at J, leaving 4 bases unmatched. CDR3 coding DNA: TGCGCCAGCAGCTTCGGAGCGGGAGAAGATACGCAGTATTTT. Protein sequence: CASSFGAGEDTQYF.

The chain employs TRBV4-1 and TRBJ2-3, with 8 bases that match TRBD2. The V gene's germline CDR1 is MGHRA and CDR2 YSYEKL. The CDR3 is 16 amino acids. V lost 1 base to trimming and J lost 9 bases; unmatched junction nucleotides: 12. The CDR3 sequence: CASSQAGSGALGTQYF. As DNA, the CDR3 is TGCGCCAGCAGCCAAGCGGGTAGCGGGGCTCTGGGCACGCAGTATTTT.

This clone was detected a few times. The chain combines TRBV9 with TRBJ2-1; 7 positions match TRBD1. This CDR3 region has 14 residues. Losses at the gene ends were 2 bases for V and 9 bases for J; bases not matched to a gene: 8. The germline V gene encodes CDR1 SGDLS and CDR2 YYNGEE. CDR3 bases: TGTGCCAGCAGCGTCGCGTACAGGGGAATTGAGCAGTTCTTC. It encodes CASSVAYRGIEQFF.

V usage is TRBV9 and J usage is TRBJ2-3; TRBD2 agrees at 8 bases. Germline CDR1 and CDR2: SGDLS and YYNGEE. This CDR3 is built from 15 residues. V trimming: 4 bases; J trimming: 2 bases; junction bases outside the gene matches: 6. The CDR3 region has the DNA TGTGCCAGCAGCACTAGCGGATCCCACACAGATACGCAGTATTTT. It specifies CASSTSGSHTDTQYF. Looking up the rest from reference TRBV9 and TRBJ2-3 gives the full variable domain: DSGVTQTPKHLITATGQRVTLRCSPRSGDLSVYWYQQSLDQGLQFLIQYYNGEERAKGNILERFSAQQFPDLHSELNLSSLELGDSALYFCASSTSGSHTDTQYFGPGTRLTVL.

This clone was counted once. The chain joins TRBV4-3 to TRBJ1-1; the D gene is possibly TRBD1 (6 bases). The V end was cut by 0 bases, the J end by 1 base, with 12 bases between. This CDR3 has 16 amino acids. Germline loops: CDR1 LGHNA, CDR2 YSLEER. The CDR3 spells CASSQERRGWNTEAFF. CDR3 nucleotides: TGCGCCAGCAGCCAAGAACGGAGGGGGTGGAACACTGAAGCTTTCTTT.

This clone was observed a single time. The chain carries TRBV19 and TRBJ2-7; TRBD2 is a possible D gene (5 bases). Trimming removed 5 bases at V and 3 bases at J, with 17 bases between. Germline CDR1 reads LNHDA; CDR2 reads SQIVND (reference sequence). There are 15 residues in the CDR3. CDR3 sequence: CASSVPRTSGYEQYF. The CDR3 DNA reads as TGTGCCAGTAGTGTACCCAGGACTTCCGGCTACGAGCAGTACTTC.

The CDR3 bases are TGTGCCAGCAGCTTGGTAGGTAGCAGAAACACAGATACGCAGTATTTT. Its translation is CASSLVGSRNTDTQYF. The V gene is TRBV5-5, the J gene TRBJ2-3; D ambiguous. Deletions cut 0 bases from V and 2 bases from J, with 13 bases between. The germline V gene encodes CDR1 SGHKS and CDR2 YYEKEE (reference sequence). The CDR3 is 16 amino acids.

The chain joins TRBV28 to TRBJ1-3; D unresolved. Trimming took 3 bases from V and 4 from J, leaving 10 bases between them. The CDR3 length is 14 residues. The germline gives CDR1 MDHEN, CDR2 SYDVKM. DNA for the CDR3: TGTGCCAGCAGTTTGGGGATGGAGGGAAACACCATATATTTT. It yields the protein CASSLGMEGNTIYF.

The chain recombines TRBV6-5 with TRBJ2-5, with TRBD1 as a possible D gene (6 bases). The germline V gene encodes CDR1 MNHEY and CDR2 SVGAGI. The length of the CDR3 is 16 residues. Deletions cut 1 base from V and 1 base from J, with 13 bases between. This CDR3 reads CASSYFYRELQETQYF. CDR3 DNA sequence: TGTGCCAGCAGTTACTTCTACAGGGAGCTCCAAGAGACCCAGTACTTC.

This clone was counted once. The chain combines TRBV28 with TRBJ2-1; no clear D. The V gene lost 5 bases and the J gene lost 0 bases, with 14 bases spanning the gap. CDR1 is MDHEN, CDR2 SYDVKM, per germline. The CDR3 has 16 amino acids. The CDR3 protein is CASSPPSLSSYNEQFF. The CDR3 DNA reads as TGTGCCAGCAGTCCCCCCAGCCTTAGCTCCTACAATGAGCAGTTCTTC.

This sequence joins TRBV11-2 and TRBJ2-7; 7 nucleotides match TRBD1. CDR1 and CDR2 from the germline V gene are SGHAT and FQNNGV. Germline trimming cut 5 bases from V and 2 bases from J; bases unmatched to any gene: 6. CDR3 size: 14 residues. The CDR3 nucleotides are TGTGCCAGCAGCCTAACTGGGACAGCCTACGAGCAGTACTTC. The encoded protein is CASSLTGTAYEQYF.

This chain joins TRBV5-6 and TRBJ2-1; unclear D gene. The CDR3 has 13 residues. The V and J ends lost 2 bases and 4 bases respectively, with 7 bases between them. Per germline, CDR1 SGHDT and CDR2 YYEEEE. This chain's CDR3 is CASSLDEYNEQFF. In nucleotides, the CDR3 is TGTGCCAGCAGCTTAGACGAGTACAATGAGCAGTTCTTC.

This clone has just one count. CDR3 loop: CASSLGSIRTSTDTQYF. Written as DNA, the CDR3 is TGTGCCAGCAGCTTGGGTTCGATTCGGACTAGCACAGATACGCAGTATTTT. The V call is TRBV5-4, the J call TRBJ2-3; a weak D match, TRBD2 (5 bases). The CDR3 is 17 residues long. Germline V gene sequence: CDR1 SGHNT, CDR2 YYREEE (reference sequence). Trimming left V 0 bases short and J 0 bases short, with 14 bases between.

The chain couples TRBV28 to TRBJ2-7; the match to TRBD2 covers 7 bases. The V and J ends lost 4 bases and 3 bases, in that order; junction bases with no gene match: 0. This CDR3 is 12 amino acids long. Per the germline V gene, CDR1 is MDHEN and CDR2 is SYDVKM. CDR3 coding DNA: TGTGCCAGCAGTTCGGGGGGCTACGAGCAGTACTTC. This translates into CASSSGGYEQYF.

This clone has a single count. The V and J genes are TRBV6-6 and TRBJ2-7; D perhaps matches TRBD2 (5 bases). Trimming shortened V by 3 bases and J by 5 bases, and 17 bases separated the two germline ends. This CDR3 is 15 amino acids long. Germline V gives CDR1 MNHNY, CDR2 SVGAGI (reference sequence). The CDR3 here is CASSYTGRTLDEQYF. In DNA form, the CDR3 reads TGTGCCAGCAGTTATACCGGCAGGACTCTTGACGAGCAGTACTTC.

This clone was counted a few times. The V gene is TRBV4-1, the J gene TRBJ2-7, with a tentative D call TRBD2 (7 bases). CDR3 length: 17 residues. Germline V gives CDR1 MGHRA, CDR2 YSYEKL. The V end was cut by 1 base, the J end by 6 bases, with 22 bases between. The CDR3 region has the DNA TGCGCCAGCAGCCAAGTTGCGGGGGCGGGCCCACTCGGCGAGCAGTACTTC. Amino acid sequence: CASSQVAGAGPLGEQYF.

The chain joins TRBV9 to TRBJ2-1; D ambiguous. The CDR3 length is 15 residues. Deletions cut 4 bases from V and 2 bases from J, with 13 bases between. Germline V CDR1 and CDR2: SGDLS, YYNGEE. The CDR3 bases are TGTGCCAGCAGCCCGTATTCAGCCCCCTACAATGAGCAGTTCTTC. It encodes CASSPYSAPYNEQFF.

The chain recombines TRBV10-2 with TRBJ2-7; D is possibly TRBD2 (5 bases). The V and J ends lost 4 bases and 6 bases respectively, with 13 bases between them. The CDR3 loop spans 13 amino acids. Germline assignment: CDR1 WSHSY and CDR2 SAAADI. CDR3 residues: CASSGRGSGEQYF. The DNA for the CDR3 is TGCGCCAGCAGTGGTCGGGGATCGGGCGAGCAGTACTTC.

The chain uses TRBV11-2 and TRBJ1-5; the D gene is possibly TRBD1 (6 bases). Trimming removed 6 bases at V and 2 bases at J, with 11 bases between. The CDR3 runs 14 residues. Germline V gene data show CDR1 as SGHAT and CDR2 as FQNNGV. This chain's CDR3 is CASSIGGGNQPQHF. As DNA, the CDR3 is TGTGCCAGCAGTATAGGGGGGGGCAATCAGCCCCAGCATTTT.

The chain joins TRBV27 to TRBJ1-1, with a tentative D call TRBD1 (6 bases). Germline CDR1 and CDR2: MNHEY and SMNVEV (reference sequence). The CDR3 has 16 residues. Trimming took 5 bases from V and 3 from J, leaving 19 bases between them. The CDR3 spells CASSPVGGGYDTEAFF. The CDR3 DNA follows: TGTGCCAGCAGTCCCGTAGGGGGGGGGTACGACACTGAAGCTTTCTTT.

The CDR3, as DNA: TGTGCCAGCAGCGCTAGCGGGGGGGCAGGAGATACGCAGTATTTT. The encoded protein is CASSASGGAGDTQYF. This chain joins TRBV9 and TRBJ2-3, with TRBD2 matching 12 bases. The germline V gene encodes CDR1 SGDLS and CDR2 YYNGEE. The ends lost 3 bases at V and 5 bases at J; junction bases unmatched: 4. The CDR3 consists of 15 residues.

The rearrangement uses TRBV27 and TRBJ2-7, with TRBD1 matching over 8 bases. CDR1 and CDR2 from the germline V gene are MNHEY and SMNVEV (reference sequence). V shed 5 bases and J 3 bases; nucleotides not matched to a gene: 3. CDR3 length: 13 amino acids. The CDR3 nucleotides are TGTGCCAGCAGTCGGACAGGGTTCTACGAGCAGTACTTC. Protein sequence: CASSRTGFYEQYF.